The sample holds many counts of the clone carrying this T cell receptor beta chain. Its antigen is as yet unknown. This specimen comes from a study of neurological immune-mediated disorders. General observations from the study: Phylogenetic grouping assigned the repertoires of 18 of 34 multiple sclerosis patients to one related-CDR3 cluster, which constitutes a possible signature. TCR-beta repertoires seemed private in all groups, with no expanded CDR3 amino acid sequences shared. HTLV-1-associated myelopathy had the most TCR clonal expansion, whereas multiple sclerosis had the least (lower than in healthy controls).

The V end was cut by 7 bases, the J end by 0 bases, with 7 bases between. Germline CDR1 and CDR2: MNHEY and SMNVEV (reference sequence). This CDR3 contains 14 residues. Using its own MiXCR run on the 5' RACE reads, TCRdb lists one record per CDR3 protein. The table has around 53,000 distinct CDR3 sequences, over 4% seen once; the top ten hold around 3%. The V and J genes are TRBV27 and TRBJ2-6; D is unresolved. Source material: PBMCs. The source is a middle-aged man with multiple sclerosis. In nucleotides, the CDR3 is TGTGCCAGCACCTATTCCTCTGGGGCCAACGTCCTGACTTTC. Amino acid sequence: CASTYSSGANVLTF.